This paragraph covers one TCR beta chain sequence. Its antigen is still unknown. The input lacks base qualities; no much larger clone sits a single base away. The library was obtained by the immunoSEQ multiplex PCR assay. For most patients, genomic DNA was isolated using the Qiagen DNeasy Blood and Tissue Kit and was shipped frozen to Adaptive Biotechnologies for TCR sequencing. For most patients, genomic DNA was subjected to high-throughput TCR-beta CDR3 sequencing by Adaptive Biotechnologies. The paper's data handling went like this. Adaptive's ImmunoSEQ software supplied the TCR sequencing data for 18 patients, while MiXCR and VDJtools were used to process a few other patients. To correct CD4 versus CD8 sorting errors, any sequence found in both subsets at a frequency ratio below 5:1 was removed. CDR3 nucleotide sequences shared between donor and recipient were removed because their origin could not be assigned. At least 2-fold expansion over unstimulated cells and a minimum CFSE-low frequency of 0.002% (template counts) or 0.001% (read counts) were required for clones to be classified as alloreactive. Clones detected in sequenced pre-transplant spleen, lymph node, or MLR CFSE-low populations of the donor or recipient were defined as mappable. The cumulative frequency of alloreactive clones was calculated as a percentage of all sequences, weighted by copy number. TCRdb took this table from immuneACCESS and kept in-frame rearrangements with V and J called. Such tables lack part of the clones; where checked against another copy, unresolved V genes explain under half of the gap, and the rest is unexplained. The V and J calls and clone size were taken over from that table, and D and trimming were inferred from the DNA. Within this sample are 84,000 or so clones, with around 86% of them counted one time only. The ten largest clonotypes hold more than 7% of the sample.

Taken with the paper, the label for time point translates to: cells obtained before transplantation from donor or recipient. CD3+CD4+ and CD3+CD8+ populations were FACS-sorted from unstimulated pre-transplant donor and recipient cells taken from spleen or lymph nodes. This record belongs to a study of graft-versus-host responses after intestinal transplantation (dated by TCRdb to the early 2020s). Some background on the complete study: Multivisceral, liver-intestinal, or isolated intestinal transplants were received by the recipients. Every recipient was given anti-thymocyte globulin induction, then maintenance tacrolimus and steroids for around three years. After intestinal transplantation, graft-versus-host and host-versus-graft alloreactive T cell clones in the graft, circulation and bone marrow were tracked using bulk TCR-beta CDR3 sequencing. Alloreactive clones were identified by sequencing pre-transplant mixed lymphocyte reaction products and comparing these products with unstimulated pre-transplant donor and recipient T cells. Of the 20 to 30 intestinal transplant recipients enrolled in the cohort, one of whom was a retransplant, a few patients without pretransplant specimens were excluded. A peak of at least 4% donor T cells among recipient peripheral blood mononuclear cells was the definition used for donor T cell macrochimerism. Instead of going to the commercial service, samples from three later patients were sequenced in-house on an Illumina MiSeq and processed with MiXCR.

Broader findings and caveats from the paper: GvH clones turned up in recipient bone marrow, with some appearing earlier in ileal mucosa or blood, a pattern consistent with an intestinal mucosal origin. The conclusions were limited by the relatively low number and heterogeneity of the intestinal transplant patients. In patients with donor T cell macrochimerism, the allografts had high GvH to HvG T cell clonal ratios. Peak levels of circulating GvH clones were associated with declines in HvG clones early after transplant.

The clonotype originates from a human donor who was the organ donor for an intestinal transplant. The specimen comprised unstimulated CD8+ T cells sorted from spleen or lymph node cells, sampled before transplant.

DNA sequence: TGTGCCAGCAGCAAGGACATTATTAATTCACCCCTCCACTTT. Its protein product is CASSKDIINSPLHF. This chain joins TRBV11-3 to TRBJ1-6; the D gene is perhaps TRBD1, from 5 matching bases. CDR1 and CDR2 are drawn from the germline V gene: SGHNT, YENEEA. V is reduced by 5 bases and J by 6 bases, leaving a spacing of 11 bases between them. From the cysteine up to the phenylalanine, the CDR3 has a length of 14 residues. This entry keeps only the CDR3 DNA: 42 bases, framed from base 1.